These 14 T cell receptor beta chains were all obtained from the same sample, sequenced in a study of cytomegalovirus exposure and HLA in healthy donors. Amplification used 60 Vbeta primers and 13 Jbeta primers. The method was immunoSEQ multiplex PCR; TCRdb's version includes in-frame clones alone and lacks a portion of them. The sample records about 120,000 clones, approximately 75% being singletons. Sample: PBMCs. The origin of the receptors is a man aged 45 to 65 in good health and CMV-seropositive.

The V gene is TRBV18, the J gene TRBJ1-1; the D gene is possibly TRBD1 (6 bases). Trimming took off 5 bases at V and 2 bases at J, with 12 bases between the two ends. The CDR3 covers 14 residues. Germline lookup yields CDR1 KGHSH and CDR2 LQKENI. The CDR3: CASSFTGRNTEAFF. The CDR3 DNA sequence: TGTGCCAGCTCATTTACAGGGCGTAACACTGAAGCTTTCTTT.

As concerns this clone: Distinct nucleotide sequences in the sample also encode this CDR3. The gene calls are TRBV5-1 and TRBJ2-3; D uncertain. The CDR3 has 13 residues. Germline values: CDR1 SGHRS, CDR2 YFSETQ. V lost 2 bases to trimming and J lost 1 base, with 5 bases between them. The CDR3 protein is CASSLYGTDTQYF. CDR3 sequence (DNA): TGCGCCAGCAGCTTATATGGCACAGATACGCAGTATTTT.

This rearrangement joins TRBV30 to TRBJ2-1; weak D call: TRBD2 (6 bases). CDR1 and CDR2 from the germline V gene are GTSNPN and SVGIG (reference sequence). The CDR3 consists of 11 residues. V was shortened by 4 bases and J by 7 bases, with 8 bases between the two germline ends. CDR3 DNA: TGTGCCTGGACCGGGACTAATGAGCAGTTCTTC. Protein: CAWTGTNEQFF.

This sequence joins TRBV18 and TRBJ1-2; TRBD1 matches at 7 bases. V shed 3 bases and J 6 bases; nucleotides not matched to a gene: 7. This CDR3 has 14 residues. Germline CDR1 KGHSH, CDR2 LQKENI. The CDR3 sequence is CASSPLDRVNGYTF. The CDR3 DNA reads TGTGCCAGCTCACCGCTAGACAGGGTGAATGGCTACACCTTC.

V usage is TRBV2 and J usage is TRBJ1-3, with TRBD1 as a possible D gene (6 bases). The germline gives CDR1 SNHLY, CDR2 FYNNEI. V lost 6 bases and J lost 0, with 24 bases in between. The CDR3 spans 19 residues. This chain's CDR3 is CASSPGAAGGVRSGNTIYF. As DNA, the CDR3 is TGTGCCAGCAGCCCAGGGGCGGCGGGAGGGGTGCGCTCTGGAAACACCATATATTTT. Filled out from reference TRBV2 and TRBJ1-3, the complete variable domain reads EPEVTQTPSHQVTQMGQEVILRCVPISNHLYFYWYRQILGQKVEFLVSFYNNEISEKSEIFDDQFSVERPDGSNFTLKIRSTKLEDSAMYFCASSPGAAGGVRSGNTIYFGEGSWLTVV.

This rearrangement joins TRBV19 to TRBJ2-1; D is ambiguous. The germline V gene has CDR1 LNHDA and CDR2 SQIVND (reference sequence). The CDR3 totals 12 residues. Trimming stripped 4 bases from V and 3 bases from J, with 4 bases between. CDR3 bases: TGTGCCAGTAGTACGTACTACAATGAGCAGTTCTTC. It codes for CASSTYYNEQFF.

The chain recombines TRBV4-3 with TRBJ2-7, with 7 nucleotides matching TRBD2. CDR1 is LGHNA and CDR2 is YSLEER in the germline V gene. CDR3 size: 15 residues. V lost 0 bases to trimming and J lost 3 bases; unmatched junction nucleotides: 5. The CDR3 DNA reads TGCGCCAGCAGCCAAGAAGGACTAGGGTACTACGAGCAGTACTTC. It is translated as CASSQEGLGYYEQYF.

The CDR3 here is CASSRVLNPNPNYNEQFF. The CDR3 DNA is TGCGCCAGCAGCCGCGTACTCAACCCGAACCCCAACTACAATGAGCAGTTCTTC. V usage is TRBV4-1 and J usage is TRBJ2-1; unclear D gene. CDR1 is MGHRA, CDR2 YSYEKL, per germline. The V gene lost 4 bases and the J gene lost 3 bases, with 22 bases spanning the gap. This CDR3 spans 18 amino acids.

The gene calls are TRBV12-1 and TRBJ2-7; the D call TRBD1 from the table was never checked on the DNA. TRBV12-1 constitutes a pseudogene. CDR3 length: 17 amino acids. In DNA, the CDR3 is TGTGCCAGCAGCTTTGACCCCCCCGGGACAGACGCCTACGAGCAGTACTTC. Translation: CASSFDPPGTDAYEQYF.

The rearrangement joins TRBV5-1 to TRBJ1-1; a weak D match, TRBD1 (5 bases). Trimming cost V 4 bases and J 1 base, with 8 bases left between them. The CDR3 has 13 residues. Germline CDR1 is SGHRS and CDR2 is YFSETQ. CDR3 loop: CASSVGQNTEAFF. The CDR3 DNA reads TGCGCCAGCAGCGTCGGACAGAACACTGAAGCTTTCTTT.

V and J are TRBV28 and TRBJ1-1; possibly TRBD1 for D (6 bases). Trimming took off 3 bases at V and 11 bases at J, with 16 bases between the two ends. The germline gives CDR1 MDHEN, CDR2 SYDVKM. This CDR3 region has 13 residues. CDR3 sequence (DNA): TGTGCCAGCAGTTTCTATCAGGGGTTTGGGGCTTTCTTT. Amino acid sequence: CASSFYQGFGAFF.

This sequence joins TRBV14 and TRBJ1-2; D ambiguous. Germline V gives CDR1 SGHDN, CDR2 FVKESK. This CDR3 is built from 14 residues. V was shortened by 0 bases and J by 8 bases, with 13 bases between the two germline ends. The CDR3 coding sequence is TGTGCCAGCAGCCAAGACTCAAAGCCGCTCGGCTACACCTTC. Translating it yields CASSQDSKPLGYTF.

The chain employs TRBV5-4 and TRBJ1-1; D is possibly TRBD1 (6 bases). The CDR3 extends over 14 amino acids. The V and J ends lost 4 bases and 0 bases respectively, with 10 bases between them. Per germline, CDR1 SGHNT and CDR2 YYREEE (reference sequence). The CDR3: CASSPGAMNTEAFF. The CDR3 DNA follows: TGTGCCAGCAGCCCAGGGGCTATGAACACTGAAGCTTTCTTT.

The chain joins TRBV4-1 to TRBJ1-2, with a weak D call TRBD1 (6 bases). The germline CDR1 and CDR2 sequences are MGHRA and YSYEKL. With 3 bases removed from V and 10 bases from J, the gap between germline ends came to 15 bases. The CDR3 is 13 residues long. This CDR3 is CASSQREAGDYTF. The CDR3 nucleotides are TGCGCCAGCAGCCAGCGGGAGGCAGGGGACTACACCTTC.